The T cell receptor (beta chain) described here comes from a study of control samples from healthy donors and cancer patients. Repertoires were generated with immunoSEQ multiplex PCR, while TCRdb's copy carries only in-frame clones and drops some. Of about 94,000 clones in the sample, 90% were seen once. CDR1 and CDR2 (germline): SGHAT, FQNNGV. V was trimmed by 4 bases and J by 1 base, leaving 22 bases between them. This CDR3 is 18 amino acids long. Material for sequencing was blood. The rearrangement joins TRBV11-2 to TRBJ2-5; perhaps TRBD1 as D (6 bases). This sequence originates from a woman under 30 in good health. This CDR3 reads CASSSRYSQGPPQETQYF. DNA for the CDR3: TGTGCCAGCAGCTCTCGGTACTCACAGGGTCCTCCCCAAGAGACCCAGTACTTC. The variable domain in full, completed from reference TRBV11-2 and TRBJ2-5, reads EAGVAQSPRYKIIEKRQSVAFWCNPISGHATLYWYQQILGQGPKLLIQFQNNGVVDDSQLPKDRFSAERLKGVDSTLKIQPAKLEDSAVYLCASSSRYSQGPPQETQYFGPGTRLLVL.